A selection of T cell receptor beta chains follows, all from one sample in a study of T cell repertoires in cytomegalovirus infection. Their antigen targets remain unknown. TCRdb re-called the reads through MiXCR, storing one row per CDR3 protein. The table shows over 100,000 distinct CDR3 sequences, with roughly 30% occurring only once. Material: CD8+ T cells from cultured PBMCs, obtained from culture after CMV antigen stimulation. Receptor source: a human donor in good health (CMV status not recorded). Some clones in this sample may be carry-over from other donors' samples. Each CDR3 is given with its conserved first and last residue. D genes are given only for firm matches. For some rows the clone size is stated as once, few or many, or as a class when expanded; others skip it.

V: TRBV12-3/TRBV12-4; D: NA; J: TRBJ2-7; size: few; DNA: TGTGCCAGCAGTACCTCCTCCTACGAGCAGTACTTC; CDR3: CASSTSSYEQYF
V: TRBV7-6; D: NA; J: TRBJ2-5; size: many; DNA: TGTGCCAGCAGCTTTTGGCCCAAGAAGGGGAACGTGGAGACCCAGTACTTC; CDR3: CASSFWPKKGNVETQYF
V: TRBV12-3/TRBV12-4; D: NA; J: TRBJ2-7; size: NA; DNA: TGTGCCAGCAAAGGAGGGCTGGGTGAGCAGTACTTC; CDR3: CASKGGLGEQYF
V: TRBV27; D: NA; J: TRBJ1-5; size: NA; DNA: TGTGCCAGCAGTTCCCACAATAGCAATCAGCCCCAGCATTTT; CDR3: CASSSHNSNQPQHF
V: TRBV5-1; D: NA; J: TRBJ2-7; size: few; DNA: TGCGCCAGCAGCTTGGGTGCGGGGCCTCGCTACGAGCAGTACTTC; CDR3: CASSLGAGPRYEQYF
V: TRBV4-3; D: NA; J: TRBJ1-1; size: NA; DNA: TGCGCCAGCAGCGAACGGGGACGGGTGACTGAAGCTTTCTTT; CDR3: CASSERGRVTEAFF
V: TRBV28; D: NA; J: TRBJ2-3; size: few; DNA: TGTGCCAGCAGTTCGGGGGTGGGGGGCACAGATACGCAGTATTTT; CDR3: CASSSGVGGTDTQYF
V: TRBV20-1; D: TRBD1; J: TRBJ1-6; size: NA; DNA: TGCAGTGCTAGAGAATTGAACAGGGGATCATATAATTCACCCCTCCACTTT; CDR3: CSARELNRGSYNSPLHF
V: TRBV4-1; D: TRBD2; J: TRBJ2-1; size: NA; DNA: TGCGCCAGCAGCTCCCGGCTTAGCGGGGGGGCTCTCAATGAGCAGTTCTTC; CDR3: CASSSRLSGGALNEQFF
V: TRBV12-5; D: NA; J: TRBJ2-5; size: few; DNA: TGTGCTAGTGGTTTGGGAACAGACCCAATGAGGGAGACCCAGTACTTC; CDR3: CASGLGTDPMRETQYF
V: TRBV7-8; D: TRBD1; J: TRBJ1-4; size: NA; DNA: TGTGCCAGCACAACAGGGGCCCCAGCCCATGAAAAACTGTTTTTT; CDR3: CASTTGAPAHEKLFF
V: TRBV7-6; D: TRBD1; J: TRBJ1-1; size: NA; DNA: TGTGCCAGCAGCCCGGGGACAGGGGGCGCATACACTGAAGCTTTCTTT; CDR3: CASSPGTGGAYTEAFF
V: TRBV6-5; D: TRBD1; J: TRBJ2-5; size: NA; DNA: TGTGCCAGCAGTTACAACCCGACAGGGTTCGAGACCCAGTACTTC; CDR3: CASSYNPTGFETQYF
V: TRBV12-3/TRBV12-4; D: NA; J: TRBJ2-7; size: many; DNA: TGTGCCAGCAGTACGGACATCTCCTACGAGCAGTACTTC; CDR3: CASSTDISYEQYF
V: TRBV4-1; D: TRBD2; J: TRBJ2-1; size: NA; DNA: TGCGCCAGCAGCCAAGTTCTAGCGGACTTGAGCTCCTACAATGAGCAGTTCTTC; CDR3: CASSQVLADLSSYNEQFF
V: TRBV7-9; D: TRBD1; J: TRBJ2-7; size: few; DNA: TGTGCCAGCAGCTTCCGGGACAGGGGCCACGAGCAGTACTTC; CDR3: CASSFRDRGHEQYF
V: TRBV7-6; D: NA; J: TRBJ2-2; size: NA; DNA: TGTGCCAGCAGCTGGACAACCGGGGAGCTGTTTTTT; CDR3: CASSWTTGELFF
V: TRBV7-8; D: NA; J: TRBJ2-7; size: NA; DNA: TGTGCCAGCAGCTTAGACAGGGTGGACGAGCAGTACTTC; CDR3: CASSLDRVDEQYF
V: TRBV7-9; D: NA; J: TRBJ1-2; size: NA; DNA: TGTGCCAGCAGCGGGGATTATGGCTACACCTTC; CDR3: CASSGDYGYTF
V: TRBV27; D: NA; J: TRBJ2-1; size: NA; DNA: TGTGCCAGCTGGGCGGCGAATGAGCAGTTCTTC; CDR3: CASWAANEQFF
V: TRBV2; D: NA; J: TRBJ1-3; size: NA; DNA: TGTGCCAGCAGTGGAAGGGTTGGAAACACCATATATTTT; CDR3: CASSGRVGNTIYF
V: TRBV7-9; D: TRBD1; J: TRBJ1-2; size: NA; DNA: TGTGCCAGCAGCTTGGACAGGGGGCGGAACTATGGCTACACCTTC; CDR3: CASSLDRGRNYGYTF
V: TRBV5-1; D: TRBD1; J: TRBJ1-1; size: NA; DNA: TGCGCCAGCAGCTTCGGGACAGGGGGCCTGGGCACTGAAGCTTTCTTT; CDR3: CASSFGTGGLGTEAFF
V: TRBV7-9; D: NA; J: TRBJ2-2; size: NA; DNA: TGTGCCAGCAGCTTACGCAGGGAGAACACCGGGGAGCTGTTTTTT; CDR3: CASSLRRENTGELFF
V: TRBV7-8; D: NA; J: TRBJ2-7; size: once; DNA: TGTGCCAGCAGCTTTATCGGCGGGCGGAATTCCTACGAGCAGTACTTC; CDR3: CASSFIGGRNSYEQYF
V: TRBV6-5; D: NA; J: TRBJ2-7; size: NA; DNA: TGTGCCAGCAGTTATTCAGGGGCCTACGAGCAGTACTTC; CDR3: CASSYSGAYEQYF
V: TRBV7-6; D: TRBD1; J: TRBJ2-7; size: NA; DNA: TGTGCCAGCAGCCCAAGGGACAGCTCGATCGAGCAGTACTTC; CDR3: CASSPRDSSIEQYF
V: TRBV11-2; D: TRBD2; J: TRBJ2-3; size: few; DNA: TGTGCCAGCAGCTTGTTGGGACTAGCAGGGGATACGCAGTATTTT; CDR3: CASSLLGLAGDTQYF
V: TRBV11-2; D: TRBD2; J: TRBJ2-7; size: few; DNA: TGTGCCAGCAGCTTAGTTTCTAGCGGATTCTACGAGCAGTACTTC; CDR3: CASSLVSSGFYEQYF
V: TRBV13; D: NA; J: TRBJ1-3; size: NA; DNA: TGTGCCAGCAGCTTGGGACGGAACTCTGGAAACACCATATATTTT; CDR3: CASSLGRNSGNTIYF
V: TRBV7-9; D: NA; J: TRBJ2-1; size: many; DNA: TGTGCCAGCAGCCCGGCGGCAGGGGGGTTTTACAATGAGCAGTTCTTC; CDR3: CASSPAAGGFYNEQFF
V: TRBV7-8; D: NA; J: TRBJ1-1; size: NA; DNA: TGTGCCAGCAGCATATTCGAGACGGAAGCTTTCTTT; CDR3: CASSIFETEAFF
V: TRBV7-2; D: NA; J: TRBJ2-7; size: NA; DNA: TGTGCCAGCAGCTCCTGTTTGTACCTCCGCTTC; CDR3: CASSSCLYLRF
V: TRBV7-2; D: NA; J: TRBJ2-7; size: few; DNA: TGTGCCAGCAGAGTAGGCTCCTACGAGCAGTACTTC; CDR3: CASRVGSYEQYF
V: TRBV7-6; D: NA; J: TRBJ2-5; size: few; DNA: TGTGCCAGCAGCCCCGGGACTCTCCAAGAGACCCAGTACTTC; CDR3: CASSPGTLQETQYF
V: TRBV7-3; D: NA; J: TRBJ2-1; size: few; DNA: TGTGCCAGCAGCTTAATGCATGGGATTTACAATGAGCAGTTCTTC; CDR3: CASSLMHGIYNEQFF
V: TRBV27; D: NA; J: TRBJ1-4; size: NA; DNA: TGTGCCAGCAGTTTATGGGCCCAACCCCATGAAAAACTGTTTTTT; CDR3: CASSLWAQPHEKLFF
V: TRBV2; D: TRBD2; J: TRBJ2-5; size: few; DNA: TGTGCCAGCAGTGGACTAGCGGGGGGCACCTCCGTAGAGACCCAGTACTTC; CDR3: CASSGLAGGTSVETQYF
V: TRBV27; D: NA; J: TRBJ1-6; size: few; DNA: TGTGCCAGCAGGCAGAGGAGCTCCTATAATTCACCCCTCCACTTT; CDR3: CASRQRSSYNSPLHF
V: TRBV7-6; D: NA; J: TRBJ1-1; size: many; DNA: TGTGCCAGCAAAATAGACAGACTGAACACTGAAGCTTTCTTT; CDR3: CASKIDRLNTEAFF
V: TRBV20-1; D: NA; J: TRBJ1-4; size: NA; DNA: TGCAGTGCTAGAGTGCCCAAGGGGCCTGAAAAACTGTTTTTT; CDR3: CSARVPKGPEKLFF
V: TRBV20-1; D: TRBD2; J: TRBJ2-1; size: NA; DNA: TGCAGTGCCCTGGGACTAGTTTACAATGAGCAGTTCTTC; CDR3: CSALGLVYNEQFF
V: TRBV7-6; D: NA; J: TRBJ1-4; size: NA; DNA: TGTGCCAGCAGCGGATTGCGGGGGCTAGGGGAAAAACTGTTTTTT; CDR3: CASSGLRGLGEKLFF